Below, one TCR beta chain is given with its context. Sequenced by immunoSEQ multiplex PCR; TCRdb stores in-frame clones only, minus some. Here the sample spans around 120,000 clones, 90% being singletons. This entry belongs to a study of blood T cell repertoires in COVID-19. What was sequenced was peripheral blood. This sequence was found in a woman aged 60 to 75 with COVID-19, enrolled during active disease.

DNA for the CDR3: TGTGCCAGCAGCTCCTCGGACAGAAACACCGGGGAGCTGTTTTTT. This encodes CASSSSDRNTGELFF. The chain has TRBV7-9 and TRBJ2-2; D might be TRBD1 (6 bases). The CDR3 loop spans 15 amino acids. CDR1 and CDR2 (germline): SEHNR, FQNEAQ (reference sequence). Between the trimmed V and J ends, which lost 4 bases and 2 bases, there was a span of 11 bases. The entire variable domain, with the rest obtained from reference TRBV7-9 and TRBJ2-2, is as follows: DTGVSQNPRHKITKRGQNVTFRCDPISEHNRLYWYRQTLGQGPEFLTYFQNEAQLEKSRLLSDRFSAERPKGSFSTLEIQRTEQGDSAMYLCASSSSDRNTGELFFGEGSRLTVL.